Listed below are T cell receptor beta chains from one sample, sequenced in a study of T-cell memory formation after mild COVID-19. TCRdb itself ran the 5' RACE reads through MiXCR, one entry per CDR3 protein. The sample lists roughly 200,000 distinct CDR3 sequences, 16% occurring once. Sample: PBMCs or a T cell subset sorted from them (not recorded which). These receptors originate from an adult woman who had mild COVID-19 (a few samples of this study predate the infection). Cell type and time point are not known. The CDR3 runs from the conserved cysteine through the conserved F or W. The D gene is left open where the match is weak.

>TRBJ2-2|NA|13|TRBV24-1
CATAGFLTGELFF
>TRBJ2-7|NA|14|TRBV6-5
CASSYQDRAYEQYF
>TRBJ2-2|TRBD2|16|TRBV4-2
CASSQSTSGETGELFF
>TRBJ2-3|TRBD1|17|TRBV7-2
CASSFPQGAVRADTQYF
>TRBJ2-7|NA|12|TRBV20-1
CSARDGGYEQYF
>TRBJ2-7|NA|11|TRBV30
CAWSVRYEQYF
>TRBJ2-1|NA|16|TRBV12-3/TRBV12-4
CASSLVQGSGANEQFF
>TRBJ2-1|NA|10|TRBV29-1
CSAGDVEQFF
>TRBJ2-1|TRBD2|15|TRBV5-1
CASSLRSGGASEQFF
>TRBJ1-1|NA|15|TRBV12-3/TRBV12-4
CASSLRSKMNTEAFF
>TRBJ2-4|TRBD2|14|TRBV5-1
CASSFPGGRNIQYF
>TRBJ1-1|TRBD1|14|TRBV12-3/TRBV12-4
CASSKQGARTEAFF
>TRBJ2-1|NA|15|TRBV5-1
CASSLFRRGVNEQFF
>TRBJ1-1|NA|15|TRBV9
CASSVLPSGNTEAFF
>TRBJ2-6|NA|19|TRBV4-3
CASSQDYVGKSFRANVLTF
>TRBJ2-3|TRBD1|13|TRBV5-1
CASSPDRTDTQYF